Listed below are T cell receptor beta chains from one sample, sequenced in a study of blood T cell repertoires in COVID-19. The method was immunoSEQ multiplex PCR; TCRdb's version includes in-frame clones alone and lacks a portion of them. The sample has approximately 350,000 clones, roughly 90% seen once. Sequencing used peripheral blood. These receptor sequences come from a woman in her sixties with COVID-19, enrolled during active disease. CDR3s include the opening cysteine and the closing phenylalanine or tryptophan. Fields, in order: D gene, J gene, V gene, clone size, CDR3 protein, CDR3 DNA. The D gene is left open where the match is weak. Size values are once, few and many counts, or a class for expanded clones, and some rows have none.

TRBD2,TRBJ2-3,TRBV7-3,-,CASSLAGGPTDTQYF,TGTGCCAGCAGCCTAGCGGGCGGACCCACAGATACGCAGTATTTT
TRBD1,TRBJ1-2,TRBV6-5,-,CASSYSPAGGIGGYTF,TGTGCCAGCAGTTACTCTCCCGCAGGGGGGATCGGTGGCTACACCTTC
TRBD1,TRBJ2-1,TRBV14,-,CASSQDIGTGWNEQFF,TGTGCCAGCAGCCAAGATATCGGGACAGGGTGGAATGAGCAGTTCTTC
TRBD2,TRBJ2-2,TRBV18,-,CASSPRRGLAGAANTGELFF,TGTGCCAGCTCACCACGGCGGGGACTAGCGGGGGCAGCGAACACCGGGGAGCTGTTTTTT
TRBD1,TRBJ1-5,TRBV19,-,CASSMGTGNQPQHF,TGTGCCAGTAGTATGGGGACAGGCAATCAGCCCCAGCATTTT
-,TRBJ2-7,TRBV5-4,once,CASQVDTNYEQYF,TGTGCCAGCCAGGTGGACACAAACTACGAGCAGTACTTC
TRBD1,TRBJ1-4,TRBV5-4,-,CASSPGTGGASVKEKLFF,TGTGCCAGCAGCCCTGGGACAGGGGGGGCTTCGGTAAAGGAAAAACTGTTTTTT
-,TRBJ2-7,TRBV21-1,-,CASRRPGLTSEQYF,TGTGCCAGCAGAAGACCGGGACTGACTTCCGAGCAGTACTTC
TRBD1,TRBJ1-1,TRBV19,-,CASRTGGRGNTEAFF,TGTGCCAGTCGGACAGGGGGTAGGGGGAACACTGAAGCTTTCTTT
TRBD2,TRBJ2-3,TRBV11-2,-,CASRFSGGARTDTQYF,TGTGCCAGCAGATTTAGCGGGGGGGCCCGCACAGATACGCAGTATTTT
TRBD1,TRBJ2-7,TRBV10-2,-,CASTQGTGQGLEQYF,TGCGCCAGCACTCAAGGGACAGGTCAGGGGTTGGAGCAGTACTTC
-,TRBJ2-3,TRBV20-1,-,CSARRGDTQYF,TGCAGTGCTAGGCGGGGAGATACGCAGTATTTT
-,TRBJ2-1,TRBV9,many,CASSETNMNEQFF,TGTGCCAGCAGCGAGACTAATATGAATGAGCAGTTCTTC
-,TRBJ1-3,TRBV7-9,-,CASSQMGAPGNTIYF,TGTGCCAGCAGCCAAATGGGGGCTCCCGGAAACACCATATATTTT
-,TRBJ1-6,TRBV4-3,-,CASSQDLWQNNSPLHF,TGCGCCAGCAGCCAAGATTTATGGCAGAATAATTCACCCCTCCACTTT
-,TRBJ1-6,TRBV6-1,few,CASSEGGARNSPLHF,TGTGCCAGCAGTGAAGGCGGGGCGCGAAATTCACCCCTCCACTTT
-,TRBJ2-7,TRBV7-2,once,CASSLVSGGVYRQYF,TGTGCCAGCAGCTTAGTATCGGGGGGCGTCTATCGGCAGTACTTC
TRBD1,TRBJ2-7,TRBV10-3,-,CAIRRTGGEYEQYF,TGTGCCATCAGGAGGACAGGGGGCGAGTACGAGCAGTACTTC
-,TRBJ1-1,TRBV30,few,CAWIRWALVGEAFF,TGTGCCTGGATCCGATGGGCGCTGGTTGGTGAAGCTTTCTTT
TRBD1,TRBJ1-1,TRBV27,-,CASSHEQGLDTEAFF,TGTGCCAGCAGTCACGAACAGGGGTTGGACACTGAAGCTTTCTTT
-,TRBJ2-2,TRBV2,once,CASSELTGLVNTGELFF,TGTGCCAGCAGTGAATTAACGGGACTGGTGAACACCGGGGAGCTGTTTTTT
TRBD1,TRBJ2-1,TRBV19,-,CASSRDRDEQFF,TGTGCCAGTAGCCGGGACAGGGATGAGCAGTTCTTC
-,TRBJ1-1,TRBV15,-,CATSRGEPLEEAFF,TGTGCCACCAGCAGAGGGGAGCCACTCGAAGAGGCTTTCTTT
TRBD1,TRBJ1-2,TRBV27,-,CASSLTGVGYGYTF,TGTGCCAGCAGCCTTACAGGGGTCGGGTATGGCTACACCTTC
-,TRBJ2-1,TRBV12-3/TRBV12-4,-,CASSLQGFDEQFF,TGTGCCAGCAGTTTACAGGGGTTCGATGAGCAGTTCTTC
-,TRBJ1-4,TRBV18,-,CASSRGFNEKLFF,TGTGCCAGCTCCCGCGGGTTTAATGAAAAACTGTTTTTT
-,TRBJ2-6,TRBV6-5,-,CASSPRGSGANVLTF,TGTGCCAGCAGTCCACGGGGGTCTGGGGCCAACGTCCTGACTTTC
-,TRBJ1-1,TRBV18,few,CASSPTPVGRDTEAFF,TGTGCCAGCTCACCCACCCCCGTAGGGCGGGACACTGAAGCTTTCTTT
TRBD1,TRBJ1-6,TRBV7-6,-,CASSFQGEFGSPLHF,TGTGCCAGCAGCTTTCAGGGGGAGTTTGGCTCACCCCTCCACTTT
-,TRBJ2-1,TRBV18,-,CASSPGQNRQGEQFF,TGTGCCAGCTCACCTGGACAGAACAGGCAGGGTGAGCAGTTCTTC
-,TRBJ1-2,TRBV4-2,-,CASSQDPGTPVTNYGYTF,TGTGCCAGCAGCCAAGATCCGGGTACACCCGTTACTAACTATGGCTACACCTTC
TRBD1,TRBJ1-6,TRBV6-2/TRBV6-3,-,CASSDPTGNLSPLHF,TGTGCCAGCAGTGACCCGACAGGGAATCTTTCACCCCTCCACTTT
-,TRBJ2-1,TRBV6-5,-,CASSYGAGVYNEQFF,TGTGCCAGCAGTTACGGGGCAGGGGTCTACAATGAGCAGTTCTTC
TRBD2,TRBJ2-1,TRBV7-3,many,CASSLGTTGNEQFF,TGTGCCAGCAGCTTGGGGACTACCGGGAATGAGCAGTTCTTC
TRBD1,TRBJ1-2,TRBV6-5,-,CASTPWDRGDYGYTF,TGTGCCAGCACCCCCTGGGACAGGGGCGACTATGGCTACACCTTC
-,TRBJ1-2,TRBV7-9,-,CASSTQTDFNYGYTF,TGTGCCAGCAGCACCCAGACAGACTTTAACTATGGCTACACCTTC
-,TRBJ1-4,TRBV7-9,-,CASSPRQPTTNEKLFF,TGTGCCAGCAGCCCTCGACAGCCTACAACTAATGAAAAACTGTTTTTT
-,TRBJ1-2,TRBV18,-,CASLPWGREDEGYTF,TGTGCCAGCCTTCCGTGGGGCAGGGAAGATGAGGGCTACACCTTC
-,TRBJ2-2,TRBV27,-,CASSLITRSTGELFF,TGTGCCAGCAGTCTCATCACACGAAGCACCGGGGAGCTGTTTTTT
-,TRBJ2-5,TRBV14,few,CASSPSGQRTQYF,TGTGCCAGCAGCCCGTCGGGTCAACGGACCCAGTACTTC
-,TRBJ1-6,TRBV7-8,-,CASSYRVYNSPLHF,TGTGCCAGCAGCTACAGGGTCTATAATTCACCCCTCCACTTT
TRBD2,TRBJ2-7,TRBV27,-,CASSDGTRGHEQYF,TGTGCCAGCAGTGATGGGACTAGGGGCCACGAGCAGTACTTC
-,TRBJ1-2,TRBV12-3/TRBV12-4,-,CASSFEGLYGYTF,TGTGCCAGCAGTTTCGAGGGTCTCTATGGCTACACCTTC
TRBD1,TRBJ1-1,TRBV19,-,CASSLPSTGTWDTEAFF,TGTGCCAGTAGTTTGCCCTCGACAGGGACCTGGGACACTGAAGCTTTCTTT
-,TRBJ1-1,TRBV9,-,CASSTGQNTEAFF,TGTGCCAGCAGTACCGGACAGAACACTGAAGCTTTCTTT
-,TRBJ2-2,TRBV6-5,once,CASRSTPNTGELFF,TGTGCCAGCAGGTCGACTCCGAACACCGGGGAGCTGTTTTTT
TRBD1,TRBJ1-3,TRBV7-6,-,CASSSGTGGSGNTIYF,TGTGCCAGCAGTTCCGGGACAGGGGGCAGTGGAAACACCATATATTTT
-,TRBJ1-1,TRBV5-6,-,CASSSSLFTEAFF,TGTGCCAGCAGCTCCTCCCTCTTCACTGAAGCTTTCTTT
-,TRBJ2-5,TRBV23-1,-,CASSQSGSQEPQYF,TGCGCCAGCAGTCAATCGGGGAGCCAAGAGCCCCAGTACTTC
TRBD2,TRBJ2-3,TRBV7-3,-,CASSFAGGPTDTQYF,TGTGCCAGCAGCTTCGCGGGGGGGCCCACAGATACGCAGTATTTT
TRBD2,TRBJ2-3,TRBV7-9,-,CASSRTSGTTDTQYF,TGTGCCAGCAGCCGGACTAGCGGGACCACAGATACGCAGTATTTT
-,TRBJ2-3,TRBV7-2,once,CASSLEGGFTDTQYF,TGTGCCAGCAGCTTAGAAGGCGGGTTCACAGATACGCAGTATTTT
TRBD1,TRBJ1-4,TRBV27,-,CASSSTGGATNEKLFF,TGTGCCAGCAGTTCCACAGGGGGAGCAACTAATGAAAAACTGTTTTTT